This T cell receptor (beta chain) was sequenced in a study of blood T cell repertoires in COVID-19. Study overall: Acute and convalescent COVID-19 specimens originated in the United States, Italy and Spain. PBMCs, B-cell-depleted T cells, or T cells were the source of the cDNA or gDNA that made up the material.

The CDR3 is made up of 17 amino acids. CDR1 and CDR2 (germline): LNHDA, SQIVND (reference sequence). J lost 3 bases, V lost 5 bases, and 10 bases had no gene match. The data were produced by immunoSEQ multiplex PCR, yet TCRdb's version contains in-frame clones alone and is incomplete. The repertoire holds about 63,000 clones, with 80% to 90% as singletons. The chain is built from TRBV19 and TRBJ2-1, with 10 positions matching TRBD2. This receptor was obtained from a man in his fifties with active COVID-19. Material for sequencing was peripheral blood. In DNA form, the CDR3 reads TGTGCCAGTAGTCCTCCCCTTCTAGCGGGAGTCTACAATGAGCAGTTCTTC. Translation: CASSPPLLAGVYNEQFF.